This TCR beta chain appears in the sequencing data of a study of blood T cell repertoires in COVID-19. TCRdb keeps only in-frame clones here, not all; method: immunoSEQ multiplex PCR. The sample holds about 140,000 clones, roughly 86% seen once. The sequenced sample was peripheral blood. The source is a man in his fifties with active or convalescent COVID-19.

The CDR3, as DNA: TGCAGCGTTGTATGGGGGCTCGGGAACACTGAAGCTTTCTTT. Translated, it gives CSVVWGLGNTEAFF. The chain carries TRBV29-1 and TRBJ1-1, with a tentative D call TRBD1 (6 bases). Looked up from germline, CDR1 is SQVTM and CDR2 is ANQGSEA. V was trimmed by 4 bases and J by 1 base, leaving 13 bases between them. The CDR3 totals 14 residues.